One sample yielded the 5 T cell receptor beta chains listed below, sequenced in a study of blood T cell repertoires in COVID-19. This table comes from immunoSEQ multiplex PCR, and its TCRdb copy is limited to in-frame clones, with some not included. Of 70,000 to 75,000 clones in the sample, about 80% were seen once. Sequenced material: peripheral blood. Every receptor here comes from a man between 60 and 75 years old with active or convalescent COVID-19.

This sequence joins TRBV27 and TRBJ1-1; the D is unclear. From germline, CDR1 is MNHEY and CDR2 SMNVEV (reference sequence). The CDR3 is 14 residues long. Trimming took off 3 bases at V and 0 bases at J, with 8 bases between the two ends. The CDR3 protein is CASSFSYVNTEAFF. The DNA of the CDR3 is TGTGCCAGCAGTTTCTCTTATGTGAACACTGAAGCTTTCTTT.

J is TRBJ2-3 and V is TRBV4-3; the D gene is possibly TRBD2 (5 bases). V lost 0 bases, J lost 0 bases, and 7 bases lay in between. The germline CDR1 and CDR2 sequences are LGHNA and YSLEER. The CDR3 covers 15 residues. The DNA of the CDR3 is TGCGCCAGCAGCCAAGAGGCGGGCAGCACAGATACGCAGTATTTT. Translated: CASSQEAGSTDTQYF.

The V and J genes are TRBV6-2 or TRBV6-3 and TRBJ2-2, with D possibly being TRBD1 (6 bases). With 0 bases removed from V and 1 base from J, the gap between germline ends came to 6 bases. The CDR3 runs 15 residues. The germline gives CDR1 MNHEY, CDR2 SVGEGT. The CDR3 sequence: CASSYSTGNTGELFF. As DNA, the CDR3 is TGTGCCAGCAGTTACTCGACAGGGAACACCGGGGAGCTGTTTTTT.

The V call is TRBV29-1, the J call TRBJ1-1, with D unresolved. Trimming took 3 bases from V and 2 from J, leaving 10 bases between them. This CDR3 is 13 amino acids long. The V gene's germline CDR1 is SQVTM and CDR2 ANQGSEA. CDR3 nucleotides: TGCAGCGTTGACGGTCAACTCAACACTGAAGCTTTCTTT. Protein sequence: CSVDGQLNTEAFF.

The chain uses TRBV5-5 and TRBJ2-7, with D possibly TRBD1 on 6 matching bases. From germline, CDR1 is SGHKS and CDR2 YYEKEE (reference sequence). Trimming cost V 2 bases and J 3 bases, with 12 bases left between them. The CDR3 is 14 amino acids. The CDR3 sequence is CASSLSGHNYEQYF. In nucleotides, the CDR3 is TGTGCCAGCAGCTTATCGGGACATAACTACGAGCAGTACTTC.